This record covers a single TCR beta chain. What this receptor recognizes is not known. Base qualities are not recorded, but no much larger clone differs from it by a single base. These data originate in a study of vaccination and CD4 T cells after COVID-19 (dated by TCRdb to about 2022). Notes on the research overall: SARS-CoV-2 positivity had been established in the convalescent patients by nasal swab PCR, and mild disease was recorded in some 10 of these patients and severe disease in one. Post-vaccine blood samples were obtained a median of approximately 70 days after the second vaccine dose, with a range of roughly 14 to 241 days. Control cultures received a CEFX viral epitope pool as the positive control, an HIV-1 Nef peptide pool as the negative control, or no peptide. Post-COVID blood samples from convalescent patients were collected a median of approximately 100 days after diagnosis, with a range of roughly 35 to 180 days. The cultures were stimulated with overlapping spike peptide pools from SARS-CoV-2 and from the common cold coronaviruses HCoV-NL63, HCoV-OC43 and HCoV-229E. In ten to eleven COVID-19 convalescent patients and a handful of infection-naive healthy vaccine recipients, researchers compared the spike-specific CD4+ TCR repertoire from before mRNA vaccination with the repertoire from after. The convalescent cohort included six males and four females, with two Hispanic individuals, seven Caucasians, two Asians and one multiracial person. Participants received two doses of either the Pfizer-BioNTech BNT162b2 vaccine (n=8) or the Moderna mRNA-1273 vaccine (n=2).

The library was generated by PCR. At the Johns Hopkins FTIC core, DNA from the cultured CD4+ T cells underwent TCR sequencing with the Oncomine TCR Beta short-read assay. The QIAamp micro DNA kit was used to extract genomic DNA from the cultured CD4+ T cells. Oncomine TCR Beta libraries from cultured CD4+ T cells were pooled using unique dual indexes and sequenced on an Illumina iSeq 100. Concerning the study's data processing: Non-productive sequences were removed, and CDR3s that did not start with C, did not end with F or W, or were shorter than 7 amino acids were discarded. Antigen-specific clonotypes were identified with the MANAFEST web application by comparing peptide-stimulated wells with reference and other culture wells. Positive clones required FDR below 0.05, an odds ratio above 5, and productive frequency above 0.1% in at least two of three replicate wells. A clonotype was classed as cross-reactive if the clonotype showed significant expansion both in SARS-CoV-2 spike wells and in at least one common cold coronavirus spike condition. Levenshtein distances (stringdist) and unrooted phylogenetic trees (ape) in R version 3.6.1 were used to assess CDR3 homology. TCRdb's own reprocessing of the public reads used fastp at Q25 and MiXCR and kept productive beta chains. When rows share a CDR3 protein, they turn into one entry using the most common DNA and genes. These V and J calls rely on TCRdb rather than the paper's analysis. This sample gives about 10,000 distinct CDR3 sequences in total; approximately 55% of them show up just once. The ten largest clones add up to 39% of the sample.

The investigation overall reported the following: Although the median number of SARS-CoV-2-reactive clonotypes went up from some 23 after infection to more than 30 after vaccination, the increase was not significant. In convalescent patients, nearly all vaccine-specific clones (304 of 307) were found to be mono-reactive for SARS-CoV-2 spike rather than cross-reactive with common cold coronaviruses. In convalescent patients, a median around 86% of post-vaccine SARS-CoV-2-reactive clones were detected only after vaccination, suggesting vaccine-specific priming. The study included relatively few convalescent patients and did not analyze early timepoints after natural infection.

V is clipped by 2 bases and J by 5 bases, and the sequence between their germline boundaries is 10 bases long. The CDR3 covers 13 residues, taking in both the cysteine and the phenylalanine. This entry keeps only the CDR3 DNA: 39 bases, framed from base 1. CDR1 DFQATT and CDR2 SNEGSKA are derived from the germline V gene (reference sequence). The treatment or condition label corresponds to: approximately nine-day PBMC culture with coronavirus spike peptide pools or control peptides (ViraFEST assay). The ViraFEST assay was used in the study, in which antigen-specific T cells were expanded with peptide pools and expanded clonotypes were subsequently identified by TCR sequencing. The convalescent patients' positive SARS-CoV-2 PCR tests were from March to December 2020, which was before the Alpha, Beta and Delta variants emerged in the United States. PBMCs were cultured at approximately 2.1 million per well in IMDM supplemented with roughly 5% human AB serum and about 9.5 IU/ml IL-2, with around 10 ug/ml peptide pools added. On days 3 and 7, half of the culture medium was replaced with fresh IL-2-containing medium. CD4+ T cells were isolated after roughly eleven days of culture through negative selection using the EasySep CD4+ T cell isolation kit. PBMCs were separated from whole blood using Ficoll-Paque Plus gradient centrifugation and then either used fresh or cryopreserved at -140C. Culture conditions were generally each tested in triplicate wells.

This clonotype was sampled from a human donor who had recovered from COVID-19. Sequencing input: CD4+ T cells from blood, cultured in vitro. The chain is made from TRBV20-1 and TRBJ2-1, with a weak D call of TRBD2 (5 bases match). The DNA is TGCAGTGCTAGACTAGCTTGGGACAATGAGCAGTTCTTC. This yields the protein CSARLAWDNEQFF.